Reported below is one T cell receptor beta chain. Sequencing used immunoSEQ multiplex PCR; TCRdb keeps in-frame clones, though not all of them. This repertoire shows 250,000 to 300,000 clones, about four fifths found once; its top ten account for 3.1%. This CDR3 region has 15 residues. Deletions cut 0 bases from V and 3 bases from J, with 12 bases between. Per the germline V gene, CDR1 is SGHRS and CDR2 is YFSETQ. The data derive from a study of blood T cell repertoires in COVID-19. Looking at the study overall: Whether acute or convalescent, the COVID-19 samples came from the United States, Italy and Spain.

The TCR was taken from a woman in her late teens or twenties with acute or convalescent COVID-19. Sequenced sample: peripheral blood. The rearrangement uses TRBV5-1 and TRBJ1-1; possible D gene TRBD1, 5 bases. CDR3 amino acids: CASSLAPGDYTEAFF. DNA for the CDR3: TGCGCCAGCAGCTTGGCTCCGGGGGATTACACTGAAGCTTTCTTT.